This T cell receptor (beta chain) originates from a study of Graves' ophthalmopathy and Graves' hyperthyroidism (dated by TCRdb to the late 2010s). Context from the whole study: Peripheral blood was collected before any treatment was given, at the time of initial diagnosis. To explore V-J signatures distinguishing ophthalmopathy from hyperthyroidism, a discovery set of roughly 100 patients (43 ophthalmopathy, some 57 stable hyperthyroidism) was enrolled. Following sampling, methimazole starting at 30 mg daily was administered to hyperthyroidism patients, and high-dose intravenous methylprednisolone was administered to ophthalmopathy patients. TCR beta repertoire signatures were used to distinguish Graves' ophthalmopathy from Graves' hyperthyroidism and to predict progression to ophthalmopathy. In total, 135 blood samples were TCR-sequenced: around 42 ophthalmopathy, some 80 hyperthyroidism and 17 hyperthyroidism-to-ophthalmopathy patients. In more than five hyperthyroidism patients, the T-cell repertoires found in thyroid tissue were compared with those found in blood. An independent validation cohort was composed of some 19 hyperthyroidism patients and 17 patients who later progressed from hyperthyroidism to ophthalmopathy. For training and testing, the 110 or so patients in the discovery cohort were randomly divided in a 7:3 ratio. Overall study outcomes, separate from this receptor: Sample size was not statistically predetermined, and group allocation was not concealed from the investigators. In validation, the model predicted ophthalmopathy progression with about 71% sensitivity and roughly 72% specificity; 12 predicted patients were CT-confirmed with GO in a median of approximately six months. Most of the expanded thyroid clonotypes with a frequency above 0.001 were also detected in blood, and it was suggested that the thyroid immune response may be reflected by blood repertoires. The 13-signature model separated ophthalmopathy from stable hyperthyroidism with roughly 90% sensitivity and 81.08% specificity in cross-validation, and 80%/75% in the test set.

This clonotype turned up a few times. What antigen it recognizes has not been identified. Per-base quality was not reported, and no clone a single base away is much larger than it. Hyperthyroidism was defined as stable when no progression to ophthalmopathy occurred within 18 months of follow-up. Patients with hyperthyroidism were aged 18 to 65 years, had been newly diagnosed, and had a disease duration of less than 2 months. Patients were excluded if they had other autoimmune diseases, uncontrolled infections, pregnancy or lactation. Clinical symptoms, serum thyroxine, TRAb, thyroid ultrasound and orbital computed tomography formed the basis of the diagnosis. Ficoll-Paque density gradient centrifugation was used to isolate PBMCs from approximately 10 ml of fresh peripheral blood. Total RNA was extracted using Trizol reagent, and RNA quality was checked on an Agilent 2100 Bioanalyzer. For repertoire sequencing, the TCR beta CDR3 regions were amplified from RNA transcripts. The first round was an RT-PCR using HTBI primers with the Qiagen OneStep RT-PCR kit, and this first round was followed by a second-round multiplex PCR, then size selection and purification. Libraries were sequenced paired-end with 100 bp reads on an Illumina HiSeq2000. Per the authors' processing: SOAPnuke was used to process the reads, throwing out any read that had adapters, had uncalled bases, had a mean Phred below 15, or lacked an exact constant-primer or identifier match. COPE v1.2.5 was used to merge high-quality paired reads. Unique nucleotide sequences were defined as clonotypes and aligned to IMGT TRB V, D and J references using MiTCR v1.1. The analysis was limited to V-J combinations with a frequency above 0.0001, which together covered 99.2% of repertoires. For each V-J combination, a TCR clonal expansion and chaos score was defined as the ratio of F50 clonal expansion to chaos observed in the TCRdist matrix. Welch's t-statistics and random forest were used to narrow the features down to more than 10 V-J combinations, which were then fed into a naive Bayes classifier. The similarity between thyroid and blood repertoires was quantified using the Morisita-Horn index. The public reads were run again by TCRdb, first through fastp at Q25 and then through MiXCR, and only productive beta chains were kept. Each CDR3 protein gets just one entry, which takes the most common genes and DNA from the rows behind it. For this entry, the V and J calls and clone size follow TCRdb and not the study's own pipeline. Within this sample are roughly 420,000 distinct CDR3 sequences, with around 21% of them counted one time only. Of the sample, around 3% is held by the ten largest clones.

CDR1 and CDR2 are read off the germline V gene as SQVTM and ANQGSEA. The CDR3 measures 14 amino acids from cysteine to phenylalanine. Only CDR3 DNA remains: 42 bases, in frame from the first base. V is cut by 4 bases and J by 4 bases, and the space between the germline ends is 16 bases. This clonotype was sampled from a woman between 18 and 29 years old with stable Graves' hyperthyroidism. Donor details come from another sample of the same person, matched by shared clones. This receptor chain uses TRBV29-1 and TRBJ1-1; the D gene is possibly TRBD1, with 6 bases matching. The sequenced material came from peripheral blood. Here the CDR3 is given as CSVGPTGRGTEAFF. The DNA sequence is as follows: TGCAGCGTTGGCCCGACAGGTCGAGGCACTGAAGCTTTCTTT.